One and the same sample provided the 29 T cell receptor beta chains below, sequenced in a study of blood T cell repertoires in COVID-19. The table came from immunoSEQ multiplex PCR; TCRdb's copy has only in-frame clones and leaves some out. Among some 87,000 clones, 89% were seen once, and the ten largest hold 3% to 4%. Material for sequencing was peripheral blood. These receptors all stem from a woman in her 70s with acute or convalescent COVID-19.

The chain recombines TRBV7-9 with TRBJ2-5, with D uncertain. The germline CDR1 and CDR2 sequences are SEHNR and FQNEAQ (reference sequence). The V end was cut by 5 bases, the J end by 4 bases, with 11 bases between. The CDR3 totals 13 residues. As DNA, the CDR3 is TGTGCCAGCAGCCCTCCTTTTAGAGAGACCCAGTACTTC. It encodes CASSPPFRETQYF.

The gene calls are TRBV5-1 and TRBJ2-5; 10 bases are a match to TRBD1. Germline values: CDR1 SGHRS, CDR2 YFSETQ. Germline trimming cut 4 bases from V and 4 bases from J; bases unmatched to any gene: 7. The CDR3 sequence is 15 residues long. The CDR3 loop reads CASSGLDRGRETQYF. CDR3 DNA sequence: TGCGCCAGCAGCGGGCTGGACAGGGGGAGAGAGACCCAGTACTTC. The full variable domain, rest sourced from reference TRBV5-1 and TRBJ2-5, is KAGVTQTPRYLIKTRGQQVTLSCSPISGHRSVSWYQQTPGQGLQFLFEYFSETQRNKGNFPGRFSGRQFSNSRSEMNVSTLELGDSALYLCASSGLDRGRETQYFGPGTRLLVL.

The chain recombines TRBV2 with TRBJ1-2; the D gene is possibly TRBD1 (6 bases). The CDR3 covers 15 residues. Germline CDR1 SNHLY, CDR2 FYNNEI. V was trimmed by 0 bases and J by 8 bases, leaving 16 bases between them. CDR3 bases: TGTGCCAGCAGTGAAGCCCTTCGGGGGGCAGGAGGCTACACCTTC. Translated: CASSEALRGAGGYTF.

The CDR3 sequence: CATSATGNGYTF. DNA for the CDR3: TGTGCCACCAGTGCTACAGGGAATGGCTACACCTTC. The chain has TRBV24-1 and TRBJ1-2, with D tentatively TRBD1 (6 bases). V shed 5 bases and J shed 6 bases, with 9 bases lying between them. The CDR3 has 12 residues. The germline gives CDR1 KGHDR, CDR2 SFDVKD.

The chain joins TRBV7-9 to TRBJ2-7; 8 bases map to TRBD2. Per the germline V gene, CDR1 is SEHNR and CDR2 is FQNEAQ (reference sequence). This CDR3 contains 14 residues. V shed 5 bases and J 2 bases; nucleotides not matched to a gene: 5. CDR3 in amino acids: CASSTPGLAYEQYV. As DNA, the CDR3 is TGTGCCAGCAGCACACCGGGACTAGCCTACGAGCAGTACGTC.

The chain links TRBV2 to TRBJ1-1; TRBD1 matches at 8 bases. The CDR3 spans 15 residues. Unmatched junction bases numbered 6, after V lost 6 bases and J lost 0 bases. Per the germline V gene, CDR1 is SNHLY and CDR2 is FYNNEI. The CDR3 bases are TGTGCCAGCAGAGACAGACAGGGGATGAACACTGAAGCTTTCTTT. This sequence encodes CASRDRQGMNTEAFF.

The chain joins TRBV28 to TRBJ2-1; TRBD2 matches at 11 bases. The CDR3 spans 18 residues. Germline CDR1 is MDHEN and CDR2 is SYDVKM. V gave up 2 bases and J gave up 2 bases; unmatched junction bases: 8. The CDR3 bases are TGTGCCAGCAGTTTACTTCTTAGCGGGGGGGCAGCCTACAATGAGCAGTTCTTC. This sequence encodes CASSLLLSGGAAYNEQFF.

The chain is built from TRBV12-3 or TRBV12-4 and TRBJ1-2; the D gene is possibly TRBD1 (6 bases). The CDR3 runs 13 residues. V gave up 2 bases and J gave up 4 bases, with 8 bases separating them. The CDR3 DNA follows: TGTGCCAGCAGTTTAACAGGGACCTATGGCTACACCTTC. Amino acids: CASSLTGTYGYTF.

J is TRBJ1-1 and V is TRBV5-1, with 9 bases aligning to TRBD1. CDR1 SGHRS and CDR2 YFSETQ come from the germline V gene. Losses at the gene ends were 4 bases for V and 4 bases for J; bases not matched to a gene: 8. CDR3 length equals 15 residues. CDR3 sequence: CASSADGTGSTEAFF. As DNA, the CDR3 is TGCGCCAGCAGCGCGGACGGGACAGGGTCCACTGAAGCTTTCTTT.

The chain is built from TRBV10-3 and TRBJ1-5; no definite D call. The CDR3 has 14 residues. V shed 3 bases and J shed 4 bases, with 10 bases lying between them. Germline-derived CDR1 and CDR2 are ENHRY and SYGVKD. The CDR3 bases are TGTGCCATCAGTGAAACGGGAGGAAATCAGCCCCAGCATTTT. This translates into CAISETGGNQPQHF.

In its sample, this clone was seen once. V usage is TRBV5-1 and J usage is TRBJ1-2; D gene unclear. CDR3 length: 13 residues. V was pared by 3 bases and J by 4 bases, with 10 bases between. Germline V gene data show CDR1 as SGHRS and CDR2 as YFSETQ. The CDR3, as DNA: TGCGCCAGCAGCTCGGGAGAAATCTATGGCTACACCTTC. This encodes CASSSGEIYGYTF.

The V and J genes are TRBV3-1 (or the pseudogene TRBV3-2) and TRBJ1-1; 9 positions match TRBD1. Trimming took 3 bases from V and 9 from J; bases not matched to a gene: 11. Germline V gene sequence: CDR1 LGHDT, CDR2 YNNKEL (reference sequence). The CDR3 is 15 residues long. The CDR3 DNA follows: TGTGCCAGCAGCCACGCGGGACAGGGTTTTAAAAAAGCTTTCTTT. This codes for CASSHAGQGFKKAFF.

This clone appeared a single time. This chain links TRBV6-1 with TRBJ2-3; TRBD2 aligns across 10 bases. Trimming took 3 bases from V and 1 from J; bases not matched to a gene: 4. This CDR3 is 16 amino acids long. Per germline, CDR1 MNHNS and CDR2 SASEGT. The CDR3 protein is CASSDPTSGRTDTQYF. CDR3 nucleotides: TGTGCCAGCAGTGACCCGACTAGCGGGCGCACAGATACGCAGTATTTT.

This clone was recorded once. The V call is TRBV28, the J call TRBJ1-2; possibly TRBD1 for D (5 bases). The CDR3 is 12 amino acids. V dropped 2 bases and J dropped 6 bases, with 7 bases sitting between them. Per germline, CDR1 MDHEN and CDR2 SYDVKM. The CDR3 coding sequence is TGTGCCAGCAGTTTAATCAGGGATGGCTACACCTTC. This translates into CASSLIRDGYTF.

The chain combines TRBV2 with TRBJ2-1; possibly TRBD2 for D (7 bases). V was shortened by 7 bases and J by 3 bases, with 19 bases between the two germline ends. In germline, CDR1 is SNHLY, CDR2 FYNNEI. This CDR3 comprises 16 residues. This CDR3 reads CASTRPGAGDYNEQFF. The CDR3 nucleotides read TGTGCCAGCACCCGCCCAGGGGCGGGGGACTACAATGAGCAGTTCTTC. Filled out from reference TRBV2 and TRBJ2-1, the complete variable domain reads EPEVTQTPSHQVTQMGQEVILRCVPISNHLYFYWYRQILGQKVEFLVSFYNNEISEKSEIFDDQFSVERPDGSNFTLKIRSTKLEDSAMYFCASTRPGAGDYNEQFFGPGTRLTVL.

J is TRBJ1-1 and V is TRBV12-3 or TRBV12-4, with 8 bases aligning to TRBD1. The V and J ends lost 8 bases and 5 bases, in that order; junction bases with no gene match: 7. This CDR3 has 13 amino acids. Written as DNA, the CDR3 is TGTGCCAGCCGCGGACAGGGAGAAACTGAAGCTTTCTTT. Residues: CASRGQGETEAFF.

A few counts support this clone. This rearrangement joins TRBV4-1 to TRBJ2-7; 10 bases line up with TRBD2. The CDR3 sequence is 14 residues long. Germline CDR1 MGHRA, CDR2 YSYEKL. The J segment lost 6 bases and the V segment lost 4 bases, leaving 6 bases of the junction unmatched. In DNA, the CDR3 is TGCGCCAGCAGCCCGGCTAGCGGGAGTGGCGAGCAGTACTTC. Protein sequence: CASSPASGSGEQYF.

The chain carries TRBV12-5 and TRBJ2-3; 7 bases match TRBD2. V was pared by 2 bases and J by 1 base, with 0 bases of the junction left unmatched. Germline V lookup: CDR1 LGHNT, CDR2 FRNRAP. This CDR3 is built from 14 residues. The CDR3 DNA reads TGTGCTAGTGGTTTGACTAGCGGCACAGATACGCAGTATTTT. This gives the protein CASGLTSGTDTQYF.

The J gene is TRBJ1-5, the V gene TRBV5-1; D perhaps matches TRBD1 (5 bases). CDR1 and CDR2 from the germline V gene are SGHRS and YFSETQ. The CDR3 is 15 amino acids. V lost 0 bases, J lost 4 bases, and 11 bases lay in between. As DNA, the CDR3 is TGCGCCAGCAGCTTGGGTGACGGACAAAATCAGCCCCAGCATTTT. This gives the protein CASSLGDGQNQPQHF.

The rearrangement uses TRBV24-1 and TRBJ1-2; TRBD1 agrees at 7 bases. V lost 6 bases, J lost 13 bases, and 19 bases stayed unmatched. Germline CDR1 and CDR2: KGHDR and SFDVKD. The CDR3 spans 15 residues. The CDR3 region has the DNA TGTGCCACCAGTTGGGAACTTTCCGGGACAGCCCGCTTCACCTTC. Translated, it gives CATSWELSGTARFTF.

This chain uses TRBV30 with TRBJ2-5; no firm D call. Trimming shortened V by 5 bases and J by 4 bases, and 11 bases separated the two germline ends. Per germline, CDR1 GTSNPN and CDR2 SVGIG (reference sequence). This CDR3 has 12 residues. CDR3 loop: CAWGPGGETQYF. The DNA for the CDR3 is TGTGCCTGGGGCCCGGGTGGAGAGACCCAGTACTTC.

The chain links TRBV3-1 (or the pseudogene TRBV3-2) to TRBJ2-1; 10 nucleotides agree with TRBD2. Trimming removed 0 bases from V and 4 bases from J; junction bases left unmatched: 0. This CDR3 comprises 15 residues. From germline, CDR1 is LGHDT and CDR2 YNNKEL (reference sequence). In DNA form, the CDR3 reads TGTGCCAGCAGCCAAGAGACTAGCGGGTACAATGAGCAGTTCTTC. Translating it yields CASSQETSGYNEQFF.

The rearrangement uses TRBV29-1 and TRBJ2-5; 8 positions agree with TRBD2. The CDR3 sequence is 14 residues long. Unmatched junction bases numbered 10, after V lost 6 bases and J lost 4 bases. Germline V gene sequence: CDR1 SQVTM, CDR2 ANQGSEA. CDR3 bases: TGCAGCGTCAGTAAGAGCGGGAGTGGAGAGACCCAGTACTTC. Protein sequence: CSVSKSGSGETQYF.

The chain joins TRBV28 to TRBJ1-1, with a weak D call TRBD1 (6 bases). This CDR3 spans 15 amino acids. V lost 10 bases to trimming and J lost 5 bases, with 23 bases between them. CDR1 is MDHEN, CDR2 SYDVKM, per germline. CDR3 region: CAILSEGKGETEAFF. CDR3 DNA: TGTGCCATCTTGTCAGAGGGCAAGGGGGAAACTGAAGCTTTCTTT.

V and J are TRBV6-6 and TRBJ1-3, with D perhaps TRBD1 (5 bases). The V and J ends lost 8 bases and 0 bases respectively, with 11 bases between them. CDR3 length: 14 residues. Germline V lookup: CDR1 MNHNY, CDR2 SVGAGI (reference sequence). CDR3 amino acids: CASSTVTSGNTIYF. CDR3 nucleotide sequence: TGTGCCAGCTCGACAGTTACCTCTGGAAACACCATATATTTT.

The chain couples TRBV28 to TRBJ2-2; TRBD1 might be the D (6 bases). The CDR3 has 15 residues. The V and J ends lost 3 bases and 2 bases respectively, with 10 bases between them. Germline V gene data show CDR1 as MDHEN and CDR2 as SYDVKM. The CDR3 nucleotides are TGTGCCAGCAGTTTCTACAGGGCCAACACCGGGGAGCTGTTTTTT. Its protein is CASSFYRANTGELFF.

V usage is TRBV6-1 and J usage is TRBJ2-2; D unclear. Between the trimmed V and J ends, which lost 0 bases and 4 bases, there was a span of 9 bases. Germline CDR1 is MNHNS and CDR2 is SASEGT. The CDR3 length is 15 residues. CDR3 region: CASSEAWSRTGELFF. DNA of the CDR3: TGTGCCAGCAGTGAAGCTTGGAGTCGCACCGGGGAGCTGTTTTTT.

This clone was counted only a few times. This chain links TRBV5-5 with TRBJ2-7, with D possibly matching TRBD2 (6 bases). Germline V gene lookup returns CDR1 SGHKS and CDR2 YYEKEE (reference sequence). This CDR3 spans 16 amino acids. V gave up 3 bases and J gave up 4 bases, with 20 bases separating them. This chain's CDR3 is CASSSEGGERRYEQYV. CDR3 sequence (DNA): TGTGCCAGCAGCTCAGAAGGAGGGGAACGTCGTTACGAGCAGTACGTC.

CDR3 sequence: CASREQGAGGYTF. In nucleotides, the CDR3 is TGTGCCAGCAGAGAACAGGGGGCGGGTGGCTACACCTTC. This rearrangement joins TRBV6-6 to TRBJ1-2, with TRBD1 matching over 9 bases. From germline, CDR1 is MNHNY and CDR2 SVGAGI (reference sequence). Unmatched junction bases numbered 6, after V lost 6 bases and J lost 7 bases. The CDR3 loop spans 13 amino acids.